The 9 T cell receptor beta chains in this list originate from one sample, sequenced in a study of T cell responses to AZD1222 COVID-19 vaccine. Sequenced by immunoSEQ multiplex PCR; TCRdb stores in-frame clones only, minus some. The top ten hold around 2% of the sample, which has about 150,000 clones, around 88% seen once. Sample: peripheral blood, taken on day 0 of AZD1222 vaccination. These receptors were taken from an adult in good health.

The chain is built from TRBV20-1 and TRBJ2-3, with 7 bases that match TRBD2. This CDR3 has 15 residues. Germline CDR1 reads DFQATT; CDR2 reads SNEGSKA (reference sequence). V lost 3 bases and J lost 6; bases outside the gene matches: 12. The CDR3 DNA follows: TGCAGTGCTAGTTCCCCCAGGATGGGAGGGGATACGCAGTATTTT. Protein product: CSASSPRMGGDTQYF.

For the CDR3, the DNA is TGTGCCACCAGCGAGGGACAACCTCATGAAAAACTGTTTTTT. Protein sequence: CATSEGQPHEKLFF. This chain links TRBV15 with TRBJ1-4; weak D call: TRBD1 (6 bases). The CDR3 extends over 14 amino acids. Deletions cut 5 bases from V and 6 bases from J, with 13 bases between. CDR1 and CDR2 (germline): LNHNV, YYDKDF (reference sequence).

CDR3 sequence (DNA): TGTGCCAGCAGCCGGGAGACCGCCACCGGGGAGCTGTTTTTT. This gives the protein CASSRETATGELFF. This chain uses TRBV7-9 with TRBJ2-2, with TRBD2 as a possible D gene (6 bases). The CDR3 totals 14 residues. V dropped 5 bases and J dropped 4 bases, with 11 bases sitting between them. Looked up from germline, CDR1 is SEHNR and CDR2 is FQNEAQ (reference sequence).

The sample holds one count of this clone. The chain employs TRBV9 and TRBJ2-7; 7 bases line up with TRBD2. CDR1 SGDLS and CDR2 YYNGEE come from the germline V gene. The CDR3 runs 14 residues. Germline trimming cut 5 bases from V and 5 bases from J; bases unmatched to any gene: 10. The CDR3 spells CASSGTIRGDEQYF. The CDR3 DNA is TGTGCCAGCAGTGGGACTATCCGTGGGGACGAGCAGTACTTC.

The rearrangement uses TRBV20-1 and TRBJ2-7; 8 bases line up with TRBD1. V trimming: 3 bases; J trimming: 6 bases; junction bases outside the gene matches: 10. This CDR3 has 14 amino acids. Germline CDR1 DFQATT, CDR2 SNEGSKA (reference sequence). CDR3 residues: CSASPGGQGGEQYF. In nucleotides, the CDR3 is TGCAGTGCTAGTCCCGGAGGACAGGGAGGCGAGCAGTACTTC.

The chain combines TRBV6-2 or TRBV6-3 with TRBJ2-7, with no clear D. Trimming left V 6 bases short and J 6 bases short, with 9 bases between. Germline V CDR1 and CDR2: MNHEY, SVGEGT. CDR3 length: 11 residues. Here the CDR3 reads CASSQAREQYF. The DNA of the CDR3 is TGTGCCAGCAGCCAGGCGCGCGAGCAGTACTTC.

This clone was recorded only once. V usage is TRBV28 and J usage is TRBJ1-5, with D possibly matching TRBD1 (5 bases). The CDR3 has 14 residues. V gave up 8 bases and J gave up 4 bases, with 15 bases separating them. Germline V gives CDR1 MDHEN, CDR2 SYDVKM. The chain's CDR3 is CASLRWGGNQPQHF. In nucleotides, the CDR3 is TGTGCCAGCCTCCGTTGGGGCGGTAATCAGCCCCAGCATTTT.

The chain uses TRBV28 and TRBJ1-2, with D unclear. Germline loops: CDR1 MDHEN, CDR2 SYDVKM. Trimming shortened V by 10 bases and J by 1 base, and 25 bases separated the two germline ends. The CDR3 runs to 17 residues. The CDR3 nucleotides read TGTGCCACCTATAGGGAGGCATTAGGTGGGTTTAACTATGGCTACACCTTC. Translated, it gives CATYREALGGFNYGYTF.

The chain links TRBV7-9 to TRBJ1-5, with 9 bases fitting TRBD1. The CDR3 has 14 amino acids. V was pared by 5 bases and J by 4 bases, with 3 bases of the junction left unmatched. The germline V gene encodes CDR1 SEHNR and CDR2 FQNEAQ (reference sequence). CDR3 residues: CASSGTGPNQPQHF. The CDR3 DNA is TGTGCCAGCAGCGGGACAGGGCCAAATCAGCCCCAGCATTTT.